Following are 15 T cell receptor beta chains from one sample sequenced in a study of blood T cell repertoires in COVID-19. Sequenced by immunoSEQ multiplex PCR; TCRdb stores in-frame clones only, minus some. The sample lists around 180,000 clones, 70% to 90% occurring once. Material: peripheral blood. These receptors were taken from a human donor with active or convalescent COVID-19. The donor label of this sample is uncertain.

The chain has TRBV18 and TRBJ1-1; D may be TRBD1 (5 bases). The CDR3 length is 15 residues. Trimming took 1 base from V and 0 from J, leaving 9 bases between them. Germline V gene lookup returns CDR1 KGHSH and CDR2 LQKENI. CDR3 DNA sequence: TGTGCCAGCTCACCACAGGGCAGGGTGAACACTGAAGCTTTCTTT. Translating gives CASSPQGRVNTEAFF.

In nucleotides, the CDR3 is TGTGCCAGCGGGGGAATCGCAGCGGGAATTTACGAGCAGTACTTC. This encodes CASGGIAAGIYEQYF. The chain carries TRBV27 and TRBJ2-7; 7 positions match TRBD2. J lost 4 bases, V lost 8 bases, and 14 bases had no gene match. CDR1 is MNHEY and CDR2 is SMNVEV in the germline V gene (reference sequence). The length of the CDR3 is 15 residues.

In this sample, this clone turned up once. This chain joins TRBV4-2 and TRBJ2-7; a possible D gene is TRBD2 (5 bases). Germline-derived CDR1 and CDR2 are LGHNA and YNFKEQ. The CDR3 has 12 amino acids. Trimming stripped 0 bases from V and 6 bases from J, with 6 bases between. Here the CDR3 DNA reads TGTGCCAGCAGCCAAGACCGGGGCGAGCAGTACTTC. Protein sequence: CASSQDRGEQYF.

The V and J genes are TRBV6-5 and TRBJ2-1, with D tentatively TRBD1 (6 bases). The CDR3 sequence is 14 residues long. V was shortened by 6 bases and J by 8 bases, with 17 bases between the two germline ends. Germline V gives CDR1 MNHEY, CDR2 SVGAGI. The CDR3 nucleotides read TGTGCCAGCAGGTCCGGGACACCCGAGGATGAGCAGTTCTTC. As protein: CASRSGTPEDEQFF.

This chain joins TRBV2 and TRBJ1-3; TRBD1 aligns across 9 bases. CDR3 size: 14 residues. V shed 11 bases and J 8 bases; nucleotides not matched to a gene: 13. CDR1 is SNHLY and CDR2 is FYNNEI in the germline V gene. CDR3 region: CAASRDRVTDTIYF. The CDR3 DNA sequence: TGTGCCGCGAGCCGGGACAGGGTCACGGACACCATATATTTT.

The chain links TRBV3-1 (or the pseudogene TRBV3-2) to TRBJ2-7; D is unclear. Trimming pared 2 bases from V and 1 base from J, leaving 9 bases between. Germline V gene data show CDR1 as LGHDT and CDR2 as YNNKEL (reference sequence). This CDR3 spans 14 amino acids. DNA for the CDR3: TGTGCCAGCAGCCAACGGGTCGGATCCTACGAGCAGTACTTC. Translating gives CASSQRVGSYEQYF.

The chain links TRBV4-1 to TRBJ2-1; 8 bases match TRBD1. The trim removed 0 bases at V and 5 bases at J, leaving 15 bases unmatched. The CDR3 has 19 amino acids. Germline V gene data show CDR1 as MGHRA and CDR2 as YSYEKL. DNA of the CDR3: TGCGCCAGCAGCCAAGATTGGACAGGGATATCAGAATGGGACAATGAGCAGTTCTTC. Protein: CASSQDWTGISEWDNEQFF.

This chain uses TRBV7-2 with TRBJ1-2; D possibly corresponds to TRBD1 (5 bases). The CDR3 consists of 15 residues. V was trimmed by 3 bases and J by 4 bases, leaving 15 bases between them. CDR1 and CDR2 (germline): SGHTA, FQGNSA. DNA of the CDR3: TGTGCCAGCAGCTTGGGGGGGGAGGGCCGCTATGGCTACACCTTC. Translation gives CASSLGGEGRYGYTF.

The chain has TRBV28 and TRBJ2-2; D uncertain. The CDR3 runs 15 residues. From germline, CDR1 is MDHEN and CDR2 SYDVKM. Trimming took 6 bases from V and 1 from J, leaving 12 bases between them. DNA for the CDR3: TGTGCCAGCAGCTTAGTCGGCGGGAACACCGGGGAGCTGTTTTTT. Translating gives CASSLVGGNTGELFF.

The CDR3: CASSFSGRSGDTQYF. The CDR3 DNA is TGTGCCAGCAGCTTTAGCGGGAGGTCCGGTGATACGCAGTATTTT. V is TRBV2 and J is TRBJ2-3; 10 positions match TRBD2. Germline loops: CDR1 SNHLY, CDR2 FYNNEI. The CDR3 length is 15 residues. V was clipped by 6 bases and J by 6 bases; unmatched bases: 9.

The rearrangement links TRBV5-8 to TRBJ2-7, with unresolved D. The CDR3 covers 13 residues. Between the trimmed V and J ends, which lost 2 bases and 2 bases, there was a span of 8 bases. Germline CDR1 and CDR2: SGHTS and YDEGEE. The CDR3 region has the DNA TGTGCCAGCAGCTTTTACGAGACCTACGAGCAGTACTTC. Protein product: CASSFYETYEQYF. The entire variable domain, with the rest obtained from reference TRBV5-8 and TRBJ2-7, is as follows: EAGVTQSPTHLIKTRGQQATLRCSPISGHTSVYWYQQALGLGLQFLLWYDEGEERNRGNFPPRFSGRQFPNYSSELNVNALELEDSALYLCASSFYETYEQYFGPGTRLTVT.

The chain is built from TRBV28 and TRBJ2-7; D is perhaps TRBD1 (7 bases). The germline V gene encodes CDR1 MDHEN and CDR2 SYDVKM. V was cut by 11 bases and J by 2 bases, with 22 bases left in between. The CDR3 length is 15 residues. The CDR3 bases are TGTGCCGCGGGAACGGGACAGCGACCCGCCTACGAGCAGTACTTC. Translation gives CAAGTGQRPAYEQYF.

The chain employs TRBV6-5 and TRBJ1-1; TRBD1 might be the D (5 bases). The CDR3 runs to 16 residues. The V gene lost 2 bases and the J gene lost 5 bases, with 18 bases spanning the gap. CDR1 and CDR2 (germline): MNHEY, SVGAGI. Here the CDR3 DNA reads TGTGCCAGCAGTTACGACCCAACATCGGGGGGTACTGAAGCTTTCTTT. Translating gives CASSYDPTSGGTEAFF.

This clone has just one count. This rearrangement joins TRBV28 to TRBJ2-1; D is unclear. The length of the CDR3 is 12 residues. Germline CDR1 reads MDHEN; CDR2 reads SYDVKM. With 6 bases removed from V and 7 bases from J, the gap between germline ends came to 10 bases. The chain's CDR3 is CASSTAINEQFF. CDR3 nucleotides: TGTGCCAGCAGCACTGCAATTAATGAGCAGTTCTTC.

The rearrangement links TRBV9 to TRBJ2-1, with TRBD1 identical over 9 bases. This CDR3 contains 15 residues. The germline V gene has CDR1 SGDLS and CDR2 YYNGEE. Trimming took 1 base from V and 5 from J; bases not matched to a gene: 4. The CDR3 DNA reads as TGTGCCAGCAGCGTACCCGGGACAGGGAACAATGAGCAGTTCTTC. Translated: CASSVPGTGNNEQFF.